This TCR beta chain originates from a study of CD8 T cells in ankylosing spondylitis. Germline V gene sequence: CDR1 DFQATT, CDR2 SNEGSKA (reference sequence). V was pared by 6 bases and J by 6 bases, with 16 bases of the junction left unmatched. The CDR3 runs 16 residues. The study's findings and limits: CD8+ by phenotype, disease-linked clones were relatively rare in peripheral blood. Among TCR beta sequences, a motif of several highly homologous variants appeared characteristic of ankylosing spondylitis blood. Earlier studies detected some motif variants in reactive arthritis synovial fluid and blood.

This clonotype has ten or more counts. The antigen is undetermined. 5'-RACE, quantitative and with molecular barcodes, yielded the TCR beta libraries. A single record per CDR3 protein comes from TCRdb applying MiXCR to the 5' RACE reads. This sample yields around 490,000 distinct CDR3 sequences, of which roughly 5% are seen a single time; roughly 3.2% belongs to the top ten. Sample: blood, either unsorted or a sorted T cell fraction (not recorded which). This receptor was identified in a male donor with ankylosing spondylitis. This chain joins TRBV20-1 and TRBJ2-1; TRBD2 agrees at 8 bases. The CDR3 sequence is CSALQGERESFNEQFF. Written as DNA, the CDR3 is TGCAGTGCCCTCCAAGGCGAGCGGGAGTCGTTCAATGAGCAGTTCTTC.